This TCR beta chain appears in the sequencing data of a study of blood T cell repertoires in COVID-19. Study details: From the United States, Italy and Spain came samples of acute and convalescent COVID-19. Sources were T cells, B-cell-depleted T cells, or PBMCs; the material itself was cDNA or gDNA.

As processed by the authors: Researchers report that nucleated cell counts were estimated from reference gene primer amplification. The assay was immunoSEQ multiplex PCR, and TCRdb's table has in-frame clones only and misses some. V and J calls and clone size are given by that table; D and trimming were obtained from the DNA. Of hundreds of thousands of clones listed, roughly 89% were seen once; the top ten hold 1.4%. V dropped 3 bases and J dropped 0; count of bases not matched to a gene: 11. Germline loops: CDR1 LGHDT, CDR2 YNNKEL (reference sequence). The CDR3 spans 18 residues. V gene TRBV3-1 (or the pseudogene TRBV3-2) combines with J gene TRBJ2-4; 7 nucleotides line up with TRBD2. The clonotype was recovered from a woman between 25 and 40 years old with active or convalescent COVID-19. Sequenced material: peripheral blood. The CDR3 DNA reads as TGTGCCAGCAGCCAGATGGGGGGGTCAGGGCTAGCCAAAAACATTCAGTACTTC. Its protein is CASSQMGGSGLAKNIQYF.